This T cell receptor (beta chain) was obtained from a study of technical replicates of blood from four donors. Germline V gene sequence: CDR1 SQVTM, CDR2 ANQGSEA. J lost 4 bases, V lost 7 bases, and 6 bases had no gene match. The CDR3 runs 14 residues. Generated by immunoSEQ multiplex PCR, the TCRdb table keeps only in-frame clones and is missing some. The sample carries roughly 72,000 clones, 96% recorded once. This rearrangement joins TRBV29-1 to TRBJ2-1, with 11 bases aligning to TRBD2. The TCR sequence derives from a human donor in good health. Sequencing input: T cells isolated from PBMCs. The CDR3, as DNA: TGCAGCGCTACGGGACTAGCGGAATACAATGAGCAGTTCTTC. It codes for CSATGLAEYNEQFF.